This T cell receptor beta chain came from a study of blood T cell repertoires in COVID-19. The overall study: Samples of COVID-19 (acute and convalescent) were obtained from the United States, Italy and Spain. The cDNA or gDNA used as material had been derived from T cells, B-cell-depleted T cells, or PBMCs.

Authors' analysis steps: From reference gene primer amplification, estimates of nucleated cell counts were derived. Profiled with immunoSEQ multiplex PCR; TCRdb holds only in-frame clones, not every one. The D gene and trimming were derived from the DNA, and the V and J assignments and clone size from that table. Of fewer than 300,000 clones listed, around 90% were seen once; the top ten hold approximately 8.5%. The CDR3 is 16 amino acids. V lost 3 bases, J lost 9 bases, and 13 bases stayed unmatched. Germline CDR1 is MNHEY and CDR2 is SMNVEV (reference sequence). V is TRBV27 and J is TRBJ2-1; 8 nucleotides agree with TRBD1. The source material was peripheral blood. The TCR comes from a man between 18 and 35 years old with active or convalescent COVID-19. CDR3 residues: CASSLGRDRPDGEQFF. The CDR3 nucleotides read TGTGCCAGCAGTTTGGGTCGGGACAGGCCCGACGGTGAGCAGTTCTTC.